The 21 T cell receptor beta chains presented below share a single source sample, sequenced in a study of T cells in Graves' hyperthyroidism and ophthalmopathy (dated by TCRdb to about 2019). Preparation of the library involved multiplex PCR. Sequencing was carried out with an Illumina HiSeq 2000. TCR beta CDR3 regions were amplified from RNA transcripts. A first-round RT-PCR of the TCR CDR3 used the HTBI primer set with the Qiagen OneStep RT-PCR kit. TCRdb reanalyzed the raw reads on its own, using fastp at Q25 for trimming and MiXCR for clone calling, and kept in-frame beta chains. Entries that share a CDR3 protein sequence are merged under the most common genes and DNA. The table for this sample lists 200,000 to 250,000 distinct CDR3 sequences; about a sixth of them were counted only once. The top ten clonotypes cover 35% to 50% of the sample. Specimen: blood. These receptors originate from a man in his forties with Graves' hyperthyroidism.

This clonotype has ten or more counts. The chain links TRBV5-5 to TRBJ2-7; 12 nucleotides agree with TRBD1. Trimming removed 5 bases from V and 6 bases from J; junction bases left unmatched: 6. This CDR3 spans 14 amino acids. The V gene's germline CDR1 is SGHKS and CDR2 YYEKEE (reference sequence). The CDR3 here is CASRQGQGAGEQYF. Here the CDR3 DNA reads TGTGCCAGCAGACAGGGACAGGGGGCTGGCGAGCAGTACTTC.

There are a few counts of this clonotype. This sequence joins TRBV6-5 and TRBJ2-5, with 8 bases lining up with TRBD2. CDR3 length: 16 residues. From germline, CDR1 is MNHEY and CDR2 SVGAGI. V was clipped by 3 bases and J by 5 bases; unmatched bases: 11. This CDR3 reads CASSYNPGGGRETQYF. Here the CDR3 DNA reads TGTGCCAGCAGTTATAACCCGGGGGGGGGGCGGGAGACCCAGTACTTC.

This clonotype was seen at least ten times. This chain uses TRBV7-9 with TRBJ1-2; D unclear. The V gene's germline CDR1 is SEHNR and CDR2 FQNEAQ (reference sequence). The V end lost 5 bases, the J end lost 4 bases, and 8 bases lay between the germline ends. The CDR3 runs 12 residues. CDR3: CASSPSVYGYTF. Here the CDR3 DNA reads TGTGCCAGCAGCCCTAGCGTCTATGGCTACACCTTC.

The rearrangement links TRBV5-6 to TRBJ2-5; D is ambiguous. V shed 4 bases and J shed 5 bases, with 15 bases lying between them. CDR1 SGHDT and CDR2 YYEEEE come from the germline V gene. The CDR3 covers 14 residues. The CDR3 region has the DNA TGTGCCAGCAGCCCTGGCATCGGGTGGGAGACCCAGTACTTC. This sequence encodes CASSPGIGWETQYF.

Worth noting for this clonotype: An end of the junction differs from the germline gene, which may be a read error. The rearrangement links TRBV6-4 to TRBJ2-3; D remains unclear. There are 13 residues in the CDR3. Germline lookup yields CDR1 MRHNA and CDR2 SNTAGT. The CDR3 DNA follows: TGTGCCAGCAGTTACTCGGCTCCAAATACGCAGTATTTT. Amino acid sequence: CASSYSAPNTQYF.

Regarding this clonotype: This sequence may be a read error, since a much larger clone differs from it by one base. The gene calls are TRBV19 and TRBJ2-7; TRBD2 matches at 8 bases. This CDR3 has 16 residues. From germline, CDR1 is LNHDA and CDR2 SQIVND (reference sequence). Here the CDR3 reads CTSSPGERGNIYEQYF. DNA of the CDR3: TGTACCAGTAGTCCAGGGGAGCGGGGGAACATCTACGAGCAGTACTTC.

The J gene is TRBJ1-3, the V gene TRBV6-1; D uncertain. Germline CDR1 reads MNHNS; CDR2 reads SASEGT. The V gene lost 7 bases and the J gene lost 2 bases, with 15 bases spanning the gap. This CDR3 is built from 15 residues. Here the CDR3 DNA reads TGTGCCAGCACTAATTCCGGCCCCCCTGGAAACACCATATATTTT. Protein sequence: CASTNSGPPGNTIYF.

This clonotype was detected many times. The rearrangement joins TRBV7-9 to TRBJ2-1; 14 bases line up with TRBD2. CDR3 length: 18 amino acids. The ends lost 4 bases at V and 0 bases at J; junction bases unmatched: 5. Germline V gene sequence: CDR1 SEHNR, CDR2 FQNEAQ (reference sequence). As DNA, the CDR3 is TGTGCCAGCAGCTCAGGGACTAGCGGGGGAGTCTCCTACAATGAGCAGTTCTTC. This sequence encodes CASSSGTSGGVSYNEQFF.

The table lists this clonotype with a few counts. This chain links TRBV2 with TRBJ1-3; no clear D. V shed 8 bases and J shed 4 bases, with 6 bases lying between them. CDR1 SNHLY and CDR2 FYNNEI come from the germline V gene. The CDR3 extends over 11 amino acids. CDR3 DNA: TGTGCCAGCTGGTCCGGAAACACCATATATTTT. This translates into CASWSGNTIYF.

The CDR3: CASSGAGGGHTDTQYF. The CDR3 DNA reads as TGTGCCAGCAGCGGAGCGGGGGGGGGACACACAGATACGCAGTATTTT. The rearrangement links TRBV9 to TRBJ2-3; 10 positions match TRBD2. CDR3 size: 16 residues. CDR1 and CDR2 from the germline V gene are SGDLS and YYNGEE. V gave up 3 bases and J gave up 2 bases; unmatched junction bases: 6.

This clonotype was observed many times. The chain joins TRBV11-2 to TRBJ2-3; perhaps TRBD2 as D (5 bases). The length of the CDR3 is 15 residues. The ends were cut back, 4 bases at V and 11 bases at J, with 22 bases in the middle. The germline CDR1 and CDR2 sequences are SGHAT and FQNNGV. CDR3 region: CASSSPIKGLGGQYF. The CDR3 coding sequence is TGTGCCAGCAGCTCCCCCATCAAAGGGTTAGGAGGGCAGTATTTT.

The J gene is TRBJ1-2, the V gene TRBV10-1; D unresolved. This CDR3 has 11 residues. Trimming removed 7 bases from V and 10 bases from J, with 13 bases in between. In germline, CDR1 is WNHNN, CDR2 SYGVQD (reference sequence). CDR3 region: CASIHYNIYTF. The CDR3 DNA sequence: TGCGCCAGCATTCATTACAATATCTACACCTTC.

This clonotype came up many times. V and J are TRBV15 and TRBJ1-6; possibly TRBD1 for D (5 bases). Trimming took off 5 bases at V and 3 bases at J, with 23 bases between the two ends. This CDR3 has 19 amino acids. Germline V CDR1 and CDR2: LNHNV, YYDKDF (reference sequence). The CDR3 here is CATSESSLGRGVYNSPLHF. CDR3 DNA sequence: TGTGCCACCAGCGAATCGAGCCTCGGTAGGGGTGTCTATAATTCACCCCTCCACTTT. Full variable domain (outside the CDR3, taken from reference TRBV15 and TRBJ1-6): DAMVIQNPRYQVTQFGKPVTLSCSQTLNHNVMYWYQQKSSQAPKLLFHYYDKDFNNEADTPDNFQSRRPNTSFCFLDIRSPGLGDTAMYLCATSESSLGRGVYNSPLHFGNGTRLTVT.

Ten or more counts support this clonotype. The CDR3 nucleotides are TGTGCCAGCAGCCTGCAGGGACAGGACGAGCAGTACTTC. Translating gives CASSLQGQDEQYF. The chain uses TRBV3-1 and TRBJ2-7, with 8 bases fitting TRBD1. V was pared by 4 bases and J by 5 bases, with 4 bases of the junction left unmatched. CDR3 length: 13 residues. Germline V gene sequence: CDR1 LGHDT, CDR2 YNNKEL (reference sequence).

This rearrangement joins TRBV9 to TRBJ2-2; 11 bases agree with TRBD1. V dropped 0 bases and J dropped 4; count of bases not matched to a gene: 8. This CDR3 has 18 amino acids. Per germline, CDR1 SGDLS and CDR2 YYNGEE. The CDR3 is CASSVASGTGGSTGELFF. The CDR3 DNA reads as TGTGCCAGCAGCGTAGCGTCGGGGACAGGGGGAAGCACCGGGGAGCTGTTTTTT. The variable domain in full, completed from reference TRBV9 and TRBJ2-2, reads DSGVTQTPKHLITATGQRVTLRCSPRSGDLSVYWYQQSLDQGLQFLIQYYNGEERAKGNILERFSAQQFPDLHSELNLSSLELGDSALYFCASSVASGTGGSTGELFFGEGSRLTVL.

With respect to this clonotype: Being one base from a much bigger clone, this may be a read error. This chain links TRBV20-1 with TRBJ2-1; 8 bases match TRBD2. This CDR3 contains 16 residues. V gave up 4 bases and J gave up 3 bases; unmatched junction bases: 11. CDR1 is DFQATT, CDR2 SNEGSKA, per germline (reference sequence). This chain's CDR3 is CSANTGGPSHYNEQFF. The CDR3 bases are TGCAGTGCTAATACGGGGGGGCCATCCCACTACAATGAGCAGTTCTTC.

This clonotype was observed many times. This chain uses TRBV3-1 with TRBJ1-1; D is uncertain. The V gene's germline CDR1 is LGHDT and CDR2 YNNKEL (reference sequence). V lost 2 bases to trimming and J lost 6 bases, with 10 bases between them. The CDR3 covers 13 residues. The CDR3: CASSQYESPEAFF. The CDR3 nucleotides are TGTGCCAGCAGCCAATACGAGAGCCCTGAAGCTTTCTTT.

This clonotype was detected many times. This chain uses TRBV12-3 or TRBV12-4 with TRBJ1-1; D might be TRBD1 (5 bases). Trimming removed 2 bases from V and 5 bases from J, with 15 bases in between. This CDR3 comprises 15 residues. The CDR3 is CASSLRAPGTTEAFF. For the CDR3, the DNA is TGTGCCAGCAGTTTAAGGGCGCCAGGGACGACTGAAGCTTTCTTT.

This clonotype was counted many times. The J gene is TRBJ2-1, the V gene TRBV11-2; D is uncertain. The CDR3 length is 13 residues. V lost 2 bases, J lost 6 bases, and 8 bases lay in between. Germline V gives CDR1 SGHAT, CDR2 FQNNGV. DNA for the CDR3: TGTGCCAGCAGCTTATCGCTCTCCAATGAGCAGTTCTTC. Translated, it gives CASSLSLSNEQFF. The whole variable domain, remainder taken from reference TRBV11-2 and TRBJ2-1, is EAGVAQSPRYKIIEKRQSVAFWCNPISGHATLYWYQQILGQGPKLLIQFQNNGVVDDSQLPKDRFSAERLKGVDSTLKIQPAKLEDSAVYLCASSLSLSNEQFFGPGTRLTVL.

The chain carries TRBV11-2 and TRBJ2-7, with D possibly matching TRBD2 (7 bases). CDR1 and CDR2 (germline): SGHAT, FQNNGV. The V end was cut by 6 bases, the J end by 5 bases, with 26 bases between. The CDR3 covers 17 residues. CDR3 amino acids: CASRGGGAMSYGDEQYF. CDR3 coding DNA: TGTGCCAGCAGGGGGGGGGGGGCGATGTCCTACGGCGACGAGCAGTACTTC.

This clonotype was observed at least ten times. The chain has TRBV5-6 and TRBJ1-1; no reliable D call. The germline CDR1 and CDR2 sequences are SGHDT and YYEEEE. The germline V and J ends were trimmed by 2 bases and 5 bases, with 10 bases remaining between them. This CDR3 is built from 13 residues. This chain's CDR3 is CASSLVLGTEAFF. The CDR3 coding sequence is TGTGCCAGCAGCTTAGTCCTGGGGACTGAAGCTTTCTTT.